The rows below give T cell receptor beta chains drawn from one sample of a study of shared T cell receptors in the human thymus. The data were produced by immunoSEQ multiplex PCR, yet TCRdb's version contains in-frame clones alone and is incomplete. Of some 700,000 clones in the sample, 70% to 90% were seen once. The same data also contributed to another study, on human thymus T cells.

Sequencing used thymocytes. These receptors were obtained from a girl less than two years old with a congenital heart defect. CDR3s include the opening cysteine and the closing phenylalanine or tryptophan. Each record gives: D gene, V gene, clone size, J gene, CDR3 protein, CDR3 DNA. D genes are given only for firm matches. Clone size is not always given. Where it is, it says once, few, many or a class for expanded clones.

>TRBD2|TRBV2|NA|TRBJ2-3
CASTPRGVWQYF
TGTGCCAGCACCCCTCGGGGGGTCTGGCAGTATTTT
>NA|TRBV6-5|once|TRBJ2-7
CASSPAQGYEQYF
TGTGCCAGCAGCCCCGCCCAGGGCTACGAGCAGTACTTC
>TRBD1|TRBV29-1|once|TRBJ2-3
CSGRTGTSTDTQYF
TGCAGCGGAAGGACAGGGACTAGCACAGATACGCAGTATTTT
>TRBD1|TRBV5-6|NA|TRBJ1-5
CASSEGQESSSNQPQHF
TGTGCCAGCAGCGAGGGACAGGAAAGTTCTAGCAATCAGCCCCAGCATTTT
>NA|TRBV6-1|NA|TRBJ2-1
CASRGEVGGKQFF
TGTGCCAGCAGAGGGGAAGTTGGGGGGAAGCAGTTCTTC
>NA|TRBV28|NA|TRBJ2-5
CASSLSRSRCGQYF
TGTGCCAGCAGTTTATCCCGCTCCCGTTGCGGTCAGTACTTC
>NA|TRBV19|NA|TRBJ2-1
CASINGEPYNEQFF
TGTGCCAGTATAAACGGGGAGCCGTACAATGAGCAGTTCTTC
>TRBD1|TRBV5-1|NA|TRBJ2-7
CASSLGQWTGQNYEQYF
TGCGCCAGCAGCTTGGGCCAGTGGACAGGGCAAAACTACGAGCAGTACTTC
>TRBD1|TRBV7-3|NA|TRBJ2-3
CASSMDREDMDTQYF
TGTGCCAGCAGCATGGACAGGGAGGACATGGATACGCAGTATTTT
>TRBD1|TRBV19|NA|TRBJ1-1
CASSRTGERTEAFF
TGTGCCAGTAGCCGTACAGGGGAAAGAACTGAAGCTTTCTTT
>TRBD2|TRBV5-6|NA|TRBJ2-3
CASSAGGALDTQYF
TGTGCCAGCAGCGCCGGGGGGGCGCTGGATACGCAGTATTTT
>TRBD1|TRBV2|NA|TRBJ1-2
CASSGNGQGRNGYTF
TGTGCCAGCAGTGGGAATGGACAGGGGCGAAATGGCTACACCTTC
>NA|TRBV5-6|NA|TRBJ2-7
CASSPDTLCYEQYF
TGTGCCAGCAGCCCTGACACCCTTTGTTACGAGCAGTACTTC
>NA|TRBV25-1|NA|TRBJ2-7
CASSEYKGVEEQYF
TGTGCCAGCAGTGAATATAAGGGGGTAGAAGAGCAGTACTTC
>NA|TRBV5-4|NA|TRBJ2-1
CASSLAARERDNEQFF
TGTGCCAGCAGCTTGGCTGCGCGGGAAAGGGACAATGAGCAGTTCTTC
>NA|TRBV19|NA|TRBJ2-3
CATHEPGRQSDTQYF
TGTGCCACCCACGAACCCGGACGACAGTCGGATACGCAGTATTTT
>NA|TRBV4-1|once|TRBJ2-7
CASSQDETYEQYF
TGCGCCAGCAGCCAAGACGAGACCTACGAGCAGTACTTC
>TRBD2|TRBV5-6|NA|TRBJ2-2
CASSLGTSGDTGELFF
TGTGCCAGCAGCTTGGGGACTAGCGGGGACACCGGGGAGCTGTTTTTT
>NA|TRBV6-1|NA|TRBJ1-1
CASSESTEAFF
TGTGCCAGCAGTGAGAGCACTGAAGCTTTCTTT
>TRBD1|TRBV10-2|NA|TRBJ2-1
CASSETRQGIEQFF
TGCGCCAGCAGTGAGACGAGACAGGGAATCGAGCAGTTCTTC
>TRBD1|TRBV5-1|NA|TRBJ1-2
CASSLRTGTPYGYTF
TGCGCCAGCAGCTTACGGACAGGGACCCCCTATGGCTACACCTTC
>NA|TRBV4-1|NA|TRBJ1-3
CASSPQIPGNTIYF
TGCGCCAGCAGCCCCCAAATCCCAGGAAACACCATATATTTT